This T cell receptor (beta chain) emerged from a study of blood T cells in healthy people across ages. Study conclusions and caveats: Per million T cells, the diversity of TCR beta decreased roughly linearly as age advanced.

A second PCR of about 7 to 12 cycles used a sample-barcoded 5' primer and a J-beta primer mix. TCRdb redid the calling of the 5' RACE reads with MiXCR, one entry per CDR3 protein. Seen here are about 1.7 million distinct CDR3 sequences, 28% observed once, and the top ten hold roughly 8.2%. Worth noting for this clonotype: Its antigen remains unidentified.

The CDR3 contains 14 residues. CDR1 and CDR2 (germline): MDHEN, SYDVKM. Deletions cut 5 bases from V and 0 bases from J, with 8 bases between. This chain joins TRBV28 and TRBJ1-5; D is undetermined. Source material: blood. This clonotype originated in a woman in her thirties in good health. The CDR3 protein is CASSRRYSNQPQHF. The CDR3 coding sequence is TGTGCCAGCAGTCGACGGTATAGCAATCAGCCCCAGCATTTT.